These 10 T cell receptor beta chains share one sample of origin, sequenced in a study of cytomegalovirus exposure and HLA in healthy donors. Vbeta (60) and Jbeta (13) primers were used in the PCR. Some clones are missing from TCRdb's copy, which holds only in-frame ones; the method was immunoSEQ multiplex PCR. The repertoire has 200,000 to 250,000 clones, 75% to 90% of them found once; the top ten carry roughly 0.71%. Sequences were obtained from PBMCs. The receptors shown here come from a boy between 2 and 15 years old in good health and CMV-seronegative.

J is TRBJ2-5 and V is TRBV5-1; 7 bases align to TRBD1. CDR3 length: 12 residues. CDR1 and CDR2 (germline): SGHRS, YFSETQ. With V trimmed by 4 bases and J by 5 bases, 2 bases remained unmatched. CDR3 sequence (DNA): TGCGCCAGCAGCCTGGGACAGGAGACCCAGTACTTC. Protein sequence: CASSLGQETQYF. Combining the CDR3 with reference TRBV5-1 and TRBJ2-5 gives the whole variable domain KAGVTQTPRYLIKTRGQQVTLSCSPISGHRSVSWYQQTPGQGLQFLFEYFSETQRNKGNFPGRFSGRQFSNSRSEMNVSTLELGDSALYLCASSLGQETQYFGPGTRLLVL.

The CDR3 region has the DNA TGTGCCTGGAAAGCGGACAGACTCTACAATGAGCAGTTCTTC. This sequence encodes CAWKADRLYNEQFF. J is TRBJ2-1 and V is TRBV30; D may be TRBD1 (6 bases). The length of the CDR3 is 14 residues. Per the germline V gene, CDR1 is GTSNPN and CDR2 is SVGIG (reference sequence). Trimming left V 4 bases short and J 3 bases short, with 13 bases between.

The chain is built from TRBV5-4 and TRBJ1-6, with TRBD1 matching over 9 bases. V was clipped by 4 bases and J by 5 bases; unmatched bases: 4. From germline, CDR1 is SGHNT and CDR2 YYREEE (reference sequence). The CDR3 contains 15 residues. CDR3 nucleotide sequence: TGTGCCAGCAGCGGGGGGACAGGGAATAATTCACCCCTCCACTTT. It specifies CASSGGTGNNSPLHF.

The chain links TRBV19 to TRBJ1-2, with D possibly TRBD1 on 6 matching bases. This CDR3 has 13 amino acids. V was shortened by 6 bases and J by 4 bases, with 12 bases between the two germline ends. CDR1 is LNHDA and CDR2 is SQIVND in the germline V gene (reference sequence). This CDR3 is CASSIQGTYGYTF. CDR3 nucleotide sequence: TGTGCCAGTAGCATACAGGGAACCTATGGCTACACCTTC.

The genes are TRBV14 and TRBJ1-3; no clear D gene. Germline V CDR1 and CDR2: SGHDN, FVKESK. The CDR3 extends over 12 amino acids. Trimming left V 2 bases short and J 8 bases short, with 7 bases between. The CDR3 loop is CASSQMTYTIYF. CDR3 coding DNA: TGTGCCAGCAGCCAAATGACATACACCATATATTTT.

This chain joins TRBV27 and TRBJ2-7; D perhaps matches TRBD2 (6 bases). The CDR3 has 16 amino acids. The V and J ends lost 3 bases and 7 bases respectively, with 22 bases between them. The germline V gene has CDR1 MNHEY and CDR2 SMNVEV (reference sequence). CDR3 nucleotides: TGTGCCAGCAGTTTCTTGGACCGGGACTTAAGGAAGGAGCAGTACTTC. Its translation is CASSFLDRDLRKEQYF.

This clone was counted a few times. The chain uses TRBV2 and TRBJ1-2; the match to TRBD1 covers 12 bases. The CDR3 is made up of 11 amino acids. CDR1 is SNHLY and CDR2 is FYNNEI in the germline V gene. V trimming: 8 bases; J trimming: 8 bases; junction bases outside the gene matches: 0. The CDR3 loop reads CASGTGGGYTF. As DNA, the CDR3 is TGTGCCAGCGGGACAGGGGGCGGCTACACCTTC. Supplemented by reference TRBV2 and TRBJ1-2, the full variable domain reads EPEVTQTPSHQVTQMGQEVILRCVPISNHLYFYWYRQILGQKVEFLVSFYNNEISEKSEIFDDQFSVERPDGSNFTLKIRSTKLEDSAMYFCASGTGGGYTFGSGTRLTVV.

The J gene is TRBJ2-1, the V gene TRBV6-5, with a weak D call TRBD2 (6 bases). Trimming removed 6 bases from V and 7 bases from J, with 19 bases in between. The CDR3 loop spans 15 amino acids. Germline V lookup: CDR1 MNHEY, CDR2 SVGAGI. CDR3 in DNA: TGTGCCAGCAGCCGCCCTCCGGGACTTATGAATGAGCAGTTCTTC. Residues: CASSRPPGLMNEQFF.

Here the CDR3 DNA reads TGTGCCAGCAGTTTTGAGCGGGACCCCCGGGAGCAGTTCTTC. It yields the protein CASSFERDPREQFF. This chain connects TRBV27 to TRBJ2-1, with 7 nucleotides matching TRBD2. The CDR3 has 14 amino acids. CDR1 is MNHEY and CDR2 is SMNVEV in the germline V gene (reference sequence). Losses at the gene ends were 3 bases for V and 10 bases for J; bases not matched to a gene: 9.

This clone turned up a few times. V usage is TRBV6-5 and J usage is TRBJ1-1; D uncertain. The CDR3 has 14 amino acids. Trimming removed 2 bases at V and 4 bases at J, with 11 bases between. Germline V gene lookup returns CDR1 MNHEY and CDR2 SVGAGI. In DNA, the CDR3 is TGTGCCAGCAGTTACCTGGGCGGAGGCACTGAAGCTTTCTTT. This sequence encodes CASSYLGGGTEAFF.